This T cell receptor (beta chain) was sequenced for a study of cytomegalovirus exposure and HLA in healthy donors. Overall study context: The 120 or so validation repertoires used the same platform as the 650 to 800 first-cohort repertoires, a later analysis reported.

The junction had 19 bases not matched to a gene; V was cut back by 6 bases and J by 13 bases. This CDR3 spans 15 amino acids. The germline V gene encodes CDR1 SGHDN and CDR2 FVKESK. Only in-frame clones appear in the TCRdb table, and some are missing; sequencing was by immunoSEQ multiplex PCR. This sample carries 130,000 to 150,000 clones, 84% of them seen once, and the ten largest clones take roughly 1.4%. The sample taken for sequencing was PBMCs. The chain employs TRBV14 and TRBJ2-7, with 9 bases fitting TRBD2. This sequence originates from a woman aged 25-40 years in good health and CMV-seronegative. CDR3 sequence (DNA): TGTGCCAGCAGTCCCCTCATATCTAGCGGGGCCACGCAATACTTC. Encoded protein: CASSPLISSGATQYF.